Given below is one T cell receptor beta chain in context. The antigen it recognizes is unknown. No base quality information exists; no much larger clone differs at one position. This record belongs to a study of T-cell memory formation after mild COVID-19 (dated by TCRdb to the early 2020s). Context from the whole study: Most TCR sequence clusters were specific to one of the two donors. Two young, previously healthy adult volunteers, one female and one male, were included in the cohort. In two donors, T-cell clones that expanded and contracted after mild COVID-19 were tracked by sequencing TCRalpha and TCRbeta repertoires over time. The study at large found these results: Whether the second-wave clones peaking on day 37 were SARS-CoV-2 specific was not confirmed. Some responding clones were detected in pre-infection memory, which suggested that pre-existing cross-reactive memory T cells had joined the SARS-CoV-2 response. The study covered only a couple of mild cases, and larger cohorts including severe cases with pre-infection samples were considered necessary. Contracting CD4+ clones appeared mostly in the CM and EM memory subsets, whereas CD8+ clones were enriched in EMRA. Clones that contracted from day 15 to 85 showed balanced CD4/CD8 phenotypes, whereas a second wave of clones that expanded from day 15 to 37 leaned towards CD4+.

Ficoll-Paque density gradient centrifugation was used to isolate PBMCs. A distance of 10 bases separates the germline ends of V and J, which lose 4 bases and 5 bases respectively. Including the terminal cysteine and phenylalanine, the CDR3 comprises 14 residues. Kept here is only the CDR3 DNA, which spans 42 bases and is read in frame from base 1. Via the germline V gene, CDR1 is KGHDR and CDR2 SFDVKD. Sequencing instrument: Illumina NovaSeq 6000. TCRalpha and TCRbeta cDNA libraries were constructed by 5'RACE with constant-segment primers, with sample barcodes and unique molecular identifiers being introduced. RNA was extracted from every sample with Trizol reagent. The libraries were amplified in two PCR steps, and the second step added a second sample barcode and Illumina TruSeq adapters. Libraries were sequenced on an Illumina NovaSeq with 2 x 150 bp paired-end reads. Processing in the source paper ran as follows. Reads were demultiplexed and collapsed into UMI-guided consensus sequences with migec v1.2.7. Using mixcr v2.1.11, UMI consensuses were aligned to TRA and TRB V and J templates and then assembled into clonotypes. Clonotypes were classified as expanded or contracted when called significant by both edgeR and NoisET, with noise models trained on biological replicates. For edgeR calls, the thresholds were a false discovery rate-adjusted p below 0.01 and a log2 fold-change of 1. As an exploratory analysis of dynamics, max-normalized trajectories of the 1000 most abundant clonotypes were examined with PCA combined with hierarchical clustering. The CD4 or CD8 phenotype of responding clones was assigned using the separately sequenced CD4+ and CD8+ repertoires. TCRdb reanalyzed the raw reads on its own, using fastp at Q25 for trimming and MiXCR for clone calling, and kept in-frame beta chains. Entries that share a CDR3 protein sequence are merged under the most common genes and DNA. Here the V and J calls rest on TCRdb's processing, not on the authors' analysis. The sample table lists about 190,000 distinct CDR3 sequences, about a sixth of them with a count of one. The ten largest clones take up about 2.4% of the sample.

This sequence was found in an adult woman who had mild COVID-19 (a few samples of this study predate the infection). The sample titles of this study are shuffled in the database, so cell type and time point are left out; the donor was told from shared clones. The sequenced material came from PBMCs or a T cell subset sorted from them (not recorded which). The chain couples TRBV24-1 to TRBJ2-2; a confident D gene designation cannot be given. The sequence in DNA is TGTGCCACCAGTGAACCGGTTAGGACCGGGGAGCTGTTTTTT. Translated, it reads CATSEPVRTGELFF.